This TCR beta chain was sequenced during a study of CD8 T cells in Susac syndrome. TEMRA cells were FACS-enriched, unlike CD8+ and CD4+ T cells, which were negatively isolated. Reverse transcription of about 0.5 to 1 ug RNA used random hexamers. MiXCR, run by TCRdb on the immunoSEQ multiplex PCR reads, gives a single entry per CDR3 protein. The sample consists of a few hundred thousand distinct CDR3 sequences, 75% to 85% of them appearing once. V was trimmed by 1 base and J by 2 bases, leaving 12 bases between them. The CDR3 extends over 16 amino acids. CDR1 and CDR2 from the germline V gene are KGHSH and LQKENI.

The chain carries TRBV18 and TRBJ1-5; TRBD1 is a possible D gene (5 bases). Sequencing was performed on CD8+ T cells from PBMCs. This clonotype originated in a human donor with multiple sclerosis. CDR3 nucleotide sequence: TGTGCCAGCTCACCACATCGACAGTATGGCAATCAGCCCCAGCATTTT. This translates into CASSPHRQYGNQPQHF.